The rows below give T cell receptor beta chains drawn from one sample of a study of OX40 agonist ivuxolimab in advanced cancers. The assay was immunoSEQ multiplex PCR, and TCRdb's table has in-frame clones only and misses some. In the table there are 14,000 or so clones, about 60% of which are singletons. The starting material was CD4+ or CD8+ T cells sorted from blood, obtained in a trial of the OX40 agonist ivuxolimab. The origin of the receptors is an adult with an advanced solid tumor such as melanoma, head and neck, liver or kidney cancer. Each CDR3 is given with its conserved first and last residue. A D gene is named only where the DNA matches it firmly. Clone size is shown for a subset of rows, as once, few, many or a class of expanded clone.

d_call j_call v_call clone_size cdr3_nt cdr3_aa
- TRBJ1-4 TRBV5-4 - TGTGCCAGCAGCTTAGGGGCGGGAAGGGAACTGTTTTTT CASSLGAGRELFF
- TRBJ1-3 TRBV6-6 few TGTGCCAGCAGTTATGGAGCGGGTACCATATATTTT CASSYGAGTIYF
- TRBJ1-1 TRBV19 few TGTGCCAGTAGTTCAGTCTATTCTAGTGGGGCGACTGAAGCTTTCTTT CASSSVYSSGATEAFF
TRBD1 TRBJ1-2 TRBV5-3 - TGTGCCAGCAGACCCGCAGGGGGTGGCTACACCTTC CASRPAGGGYTF
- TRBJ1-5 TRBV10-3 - TGTGCCATCAGTGACGGCAATCAGCCCCAGCATTTT CAISDGNQPQHF
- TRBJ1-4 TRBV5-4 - TGTGCCAGCAGAACAGGGCCAACTAATGAAAAACTGTTTTTT CASRTGPTNEKLFF
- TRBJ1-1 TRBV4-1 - TGCGCCAGCAGCCACATTCAGAGCTTGAACACTGAAGCTTTCTTT CASSHIQSLNTEAFF
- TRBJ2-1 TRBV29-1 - TGCAGCGTTGAGGGGGTTTCCAATGAGCAGTTCTTC CSVEGVSNEQFF
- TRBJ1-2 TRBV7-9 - TGTGCCAGCAGCTTACTAAACAACGAAGCTAACTATGGCTACACCTTC CASSLLNNEANYGYTF
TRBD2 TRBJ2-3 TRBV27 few TGTGCCAGCAGGCTAGGGGCTAGCGGGGTGGAGGATACGCAGTATTTT CASRLGASGVEDTQYF
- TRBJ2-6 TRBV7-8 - TGTGCCAGCAGCGCTCCGGGTCCTCCCTCTGGGGCCAACGTCCTGACTTTC CASSAPGPPSGANVLTF
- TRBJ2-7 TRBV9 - TGTGCCAGCAGCGGTGGGTGGGAGAACGAGCAGTACTTC CASSGGWENEQYF
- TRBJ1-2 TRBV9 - TGTGCCAGCAGCGTAGACGCCGTTATGGAGTATGGCTACACCTTC CASSVDAVMEYGYTF
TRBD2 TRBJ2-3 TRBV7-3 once TGTGCCAGCAGCAGGGGTCCTAGCGGGGGCCTTAGCACAGATACGCAGTATTTT CASSRGPSGGLSTDTQYF
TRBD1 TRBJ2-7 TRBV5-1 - TGCGCCACCGGACAGGGACGTCACGAGCAGTACTTC CATGQGRHEQYF
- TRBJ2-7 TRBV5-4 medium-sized TGTGCCAGCAGCTTGATCCCCCAGCCCGAGCAGTACTTC CASSLIPQPEQYF
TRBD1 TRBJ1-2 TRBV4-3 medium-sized TGCGCCAGCAGCCGAGGATGGACAGGGTGGGGCTATGGCTACACCTTC CASSRGWTGWGYGYTF
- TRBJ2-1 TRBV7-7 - TGTGCCAGCAGCTTAGCGCTGAGCTCCTACAATGAGCAGTTCTTC CASSLALSSYNEQFF
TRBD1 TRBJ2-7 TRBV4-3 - TGCGCCAGCAGCCAAGGACAGGGACCCTCCTACGAGCAGTACTTC CASSQGQGPSYEQYF
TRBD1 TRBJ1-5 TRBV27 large TGTGCCAGCAGTTTCGGACAGGGAATCTTGCCCCAGCATTTT CASSFGQGILPQHF
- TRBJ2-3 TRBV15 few TGTGCCACCAGCCCCCATATAGACCGCACAGATACGCAGTATTTT CATSPHIDRTDTQYF
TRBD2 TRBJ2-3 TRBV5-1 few TGCGCCAGCAGCTTGAATCTAGCGGTAGACACAGATACGCAGTATTTT CASSLNLAVDTDTQYF